The 27 T cell receptor beta chains given below trace back to one sample, sequenced in a study of chemoradiotherapy in HPV16-positive cancers. TCRdb's table, derived via immunoSEQ multiplex PCR, lists solely in-frame clones and lacks some. The sample contains 30,000 or so clones, 70% to 90% of which appear only once. The sample here was blood, taken from a patient who underwent chemoradiotherapy. These receptors were obtained from a human donor with HPV-associated anogenital cancer.

The V call is TRBV20-1, the J call TRBJ2-5; D gene uncertain. The CDR3 extends over 11 amino acids. The V end was cut by 6 bases, the J end by 5 bases, with 10 bases between. The germline V gene encodes CDR1 DFQATT and CDR2 SNEGSKA (reference sequence). The CDR3 spells CSAVSFETQYF. The CDR3 nucleotides are TGCAGTGCCGTATCGTTTGAGACCCAGTACTTC.

The genes are TRBV4-1 and TRBJ1-2; no clear D. Germline V CDR1 and CDR2: MGHRA, YSYEKL. The CDR3 runs to 15 residues. V lost 1 base, J lost 3 bases, and 12 bases lay in between. Written as DNA, the CDR3 is TGCGCCAGCAGCCAAGTTCCAGGTGGGGACTATGGCTACACCTTC. Translated, it gives CASSQVPGGDYGYTF.

The rearrangement joins TRBV7-9 to TRBJ2-3; D is uncertain. The CDR3 sequence is 14 residues long. V was shortened by 1 base and J by 3 bases, with 8 bases between the two germline ends. Germline loops: CDR1 SEHNR, CDR2 FQNEAQ (reference sequence). In DNA, the CDR3 is TGTGCCAGCAGCTTAGTCAAGACAACAGATACGCAGTATTTT. Amino acid sequence: CASSLVKTTDTQYF.

The chain is built from TRBV6-6 and TRBJ2-7; perhaps TRBD1 as D (5 bases). Trimming stripped 7 bases from V and 2 bases from J, with 18 bases between. This CDR3 comprises 15 residues. The germline V gene has CDR1 MNHNY and CDR2 SVGAGI (reference sequence). CDR3 in amino acids: CASTSARTRAYEQYF. Here the CDR3 DNA reads TGTGCCAGCACGTCTGCGAGAACCAGGGCCTACGAGCAGTACTTC.

V gene TRBV5-6 combines with J gene TRBJ2-3; D gene uncertain. This CDR3 has 13 residues. Trimming removed 4 bases from V and 5 bases from J, with 11 bases in between. Germline V gene data show CDR1 as SGHDT and CDR2 as YYEEEE. CDR3 DNA sequence: TGTGCCAGCAGCAAGGGTTGGCAAGATACGCAGTATTTT. Translated, it gives CASSKGWQDTQYF.

The chain employs TRBV5-1 and TRBJ1-1, with D unresolved. V dropped 4 bases and J dropped 5 bases, with 21 bases sitting between them. CDR1 SGHRS and CDR2 YFSETQ come from the germline V gene. This CDR3 comprises 16 residues. CDR3 sequence reads: CASSPLALDPGTEAFF. The CDR3, as DNA: TGCGCCAGCAGCCCGCTTGCCCTCGACCCTGGGACTGAAGCTTTCTTT.

The chain links TRBV5-5 to TRBJ1-2; possibly TRBD1 for D (6 bases). The CDR3 length is 15 residues. Germline V gene data show CDR1 as SGHKS and CDR2 as YYEKEE (reference sequence). Deletions cut 2 bases from V and 2 bases from J, with 13 bases between. The CDR3 sequence: CASSFTRDTNYGYTF. In DNA form, the CDR3 reads TGTGCCAGCAGCTTTACCCGGGACACCAACTATGGCTACACCTTC.

The gene calls are TRBV30 and TRBJ2-7, with TRBD1 matching 7 bases. The CDR3 runs 14 residues. Germline V CDR1 and CDR2: GTSNPN, SVGIG (reference sequence). V dropped 3 bases and J dropped 2; count of bases not matched to a gene: 7. CDR3 residues: CAWSDFQGAYEQYF. CDR3 DNA sequence: TGTGCCTGGAGCGATTTTCAGGGGGCCTACGAGCAGTACTTC.

The chain couples TRBV30 to TRBJ2-5, with 9 nucleotides matching TRBD1. The ends lost 2 bases at V and 7 bases at J; junction bases unmatched: 17. CDR1 is GTSNPN and CDR2 is SVGIG in the germline V gene (reference sequence). This CDR3 has 17 amino acids. The CDR3 loop is CAWSMHLPGQGWGTQYF. As DNA, the CDR3 is TGTGCCTGGAGTATGCACTTACCGGGACAGGGCTGGGGGACCCAGTACTTC.

The chain has TRBV6-5 and TRBJ1-5, with D possibly being TRBD1 (5 bases). V was trimmed by 6 bases and J by 6 bases, leaving 15 bases between them. Germline V gives CDR1 MNHEY, CDR2 SVGAGI. The CDR3 totals 14 residues. CDR3 loop: CASSVTGNGQPQHF. In DNA, the CDR3 is TGTGCCAGCAGCGTTACAGGAAACGGTCAGCCCCAGCATTTT.

The rearrangement uses TRBV7-8 and TRBJ2-1; no clear D gene. This CDR3 region has 12 residues. The germline V gene has CDR1 SGHVS and CDR2 FQNEAQ. V gave up 1 base and J gave up 10 bases, with 8 bases separating them. The CDR3 DNA reads as TGTGCCAGCAGCTTAGTCCAAGGGGAGCAGTTCTTC. The encoded protein is CASSLVQGEQFF.

The CDR3 loop reads CASSPLSGRLYEQYF. CDR3 DNA: TGTGCCAGCAGTCCTCTAAGCGGGAGGTTGTACGAGCAGTACTTC. The V and J genes are TRBV27 and TRBJ2-7; 9 bases match TRBD2. The germline CDR1 and CDR2 sequences are MNHEY and SMNVEV (reference sequence). The trim removed 5 bases at V and 4 bases at J, leaving 9 bases unmatched. CDR3 length equals 15 residues.

The chain is built from TRBV4-1 and TRBJ1-3, with unresolved D. Between the trimmed V and J ends, which lost 6 bases and 7 bases, there was a span of 10 bases. The CDR3 loop spans 12 amino acids. Germline V gene sequence: CDR1 MGHRA, CDR2 YSYEKL. The CDR3 reads CASSAARNTIYF. CDR3 sequence (DNA): TGCGCCAGCAGTGCAGCTCGGAACACCATATATTTT.

The J gene is TRBJ2-2, the V gene TRBV6-5; no reliable D call. V gave up 5 bases and J gave up 6 bases, with 16 bases separating them. This CDR3 comprises 15 residues. Per germline, CDR1 MNHEY and CDR2 SVGAGI. The CDR3 reads CASSLLSGRPGELFF. The CDR3 nucleotides read TGTGCCAGCAGTCTCCTCTCGGGTCGGCCCGGGGAGCTGTTTTTT.

This chain joins TRBV2 and TRBJ2-1; the D gene could be TRBD1 or TRBD2 (5 bases each). From germline, CDR1 is SNHLY and CDR2 FYNNEI. This CDR3 region has 14 residues. Trimming stripped 7 bases from V and 1 base from J, with 11 bases between. This CDR3 reads CASKGAGSYNEQFF. The DNA of the CDR3 is TGTGCCAGCAAAGGGGCGGGTTCCTACAATGAGCAGTTCTTC.

This chain links TRBV19 with TRBJ2-3, with TRBD2 matching over 9 bases. Losses at the gene ends were 4 bases for V and 4 bases for J; bases not matched to a gene: 3. Germline-derived CDR1 and CDR2 are LNHDA and SQIVND (reference sequence). CDR3 length equals 14 residues. This chain's CDR3 is CASSSGRGSDTQYF. DNA of the CDR3: TGTGCCAGTAGTAGCGGGAGGGGTTCAGATACGCAGTATTTT.

The gene calls are TRBV28 and TRBJ1-1; D might be TRBD1 (6 bases). Trimming stripped 1 base from V and 4 bases from J, with 10 bases between. This CDR3 comprises 14 residues. Germline V gives CDR1 MDHEN, CDR2 SYDVKM. The CDR3 sequence: CASSLLVGGTEAFF. CDR3 sequence (DNA): TGTGCCAGCAGTTTATTAGTAGGGGGCACTGAAGCTTTCTTT.

The CDR3 DNA reads as TGTGCCAGCAGTGAAATTGCGACAGGGTCCACTGAAGCTTTCTTT. Translation: CASSEIATGSTEAFF. This chain connects TRBV6-1 to TRBJ1-1; 7 positions match TRBD1. CDR1 and CDR2 from the germline V gene are MNHNS and SASEGT. After removal of 2 bases from V and 4 bases from J, the junction contained 7 bases not matched to a gene. The CDR3 contains 15 residues.

The gene calls are TRBV15 and TRBJ1-4; D remains ambiguous. Germline lookup yields CDR1 LNHNV and CDR2 YYDKDF (reference sequence). The CDR3 consists of 15 residues. V lost 3 bases, J lost 1 base, and 9 bases lay in between. CDR3 DNA: TGTGCCACCAGCAGGAGGTGGGGAACTAATGAAAAACTGTTTTTT. Amino acids: CATSRRWGTNEKLFF.

This clone occurred a few times. This sequence joins TRBV4-2 and TRBJ1-5; 9 nucleotides match TRBD1. Germline CDR1 and CDR2: LGHNA and YNFKEQ. The CDR3 loop spans 17 amino acids. J lost 9 bases, V lost 0 bases, and 12 bases had no gene match. The CDR3 DNA reads as TGTGCCAGCAGCCAAGATTTAACCGGGACAGGGTTCCGGCCCCAGCATTTT. Its protein product is CASSQDLTGTGFRPQHF.

This clone has just one count. The J gene is TRBJ2-3, the V gene TRBV5-1; D may correspond to TRBD1 or TRBD2 (6 bases each). Germline CDR1 and CDR2: SGHRS and YFSETQ. The CDR3 loop spans 15 amino acids. Trimming shortened V by 3 bases and J by 0 bases, and 11 bases separated the two germline ends. Here the CDR3 reads CASSWGAGSTDTQYF. The CDR3 DNA follows: TGCGCCAGCAGCTGGGGGGCGGGGAGCACAGATACGCAGTATTTT. The whole variable domain, remainder taken from reference TRBV5-1 and TRBJ2-3, is KAGVTQTPRYLIKTRGQQVTLSCSPISGHRSVSWYQQTPGQGLQFLFEYFSETQRNKGNFPGRFSGRQFSNSRSEMNVSTLELGDSALYLCASSWGAGSTDTQYFGPGTRLTVL.

The CDR3 DNA reads TGCGCCAGCAGCTATGGACAGCGTAACAATGAGCAGTTCTTC. This encodes CASSYGQRNNEQFF. This sequence joins TRBV5-1 and TRBJ2-1; TRBD1 is a possible D gene (6 bases). CDR3 size: 14 residues. Trimming took 3 bases from V and 5 from J, leaving 12 bases between them. CDR1 is SGHRS, CDR2 YFSETQ, per germline. The variable domain in full, completed from reference TRBV5-1 and TRBJ2-1, reads KAGVTQTPRYLIKTRGQQVTLSCSPISGHRSVSWYQQTPGQGLQFLFEYFSETQRNKGNFPGRFSGRQFSNSRSEMNVSTLELGDSALYLCASSYGQRNNEQFFGPGTRLTVL.

The rearrangement links TRBV30 to TRBJ2-1, with 12 positions matching TRBD2. The CDR3 consists of 13 residues. Per the germline V gene, CDR1 is GTSNPN and CDR2 is SVGIG (reference sequence). With V trimmed by 5 bases and J by 4 bases, 0 bases remained unmatched. CDR3 DNA sequence: TGTGCCTGGGGACTAGCGGGGTACAATGAGCAGTTCTTC. It encodes CAWGLAGYNEQFF.

This clone was counted a few times. The rearrangement links TRBV5-4 to TRBJ1-1; TRBD1 aligns across 7 bases. This CDR3 region has 14 residues. Looked up from germline, CDR1 is SGHNT and CDR2 is YYREEE (reference sequence). V trimming: 0 bases; J trimming: 1 base; junction bases outside the gene matches: 0. The CDR3 DNA follows: TGTGCCAGCAGCTTGGACAGGGGGAACACTGAAGCTTTCTTT. Translating gives CASSLDRGNTEAFF.

The chain carries TRBV18 and TRBJ1-1; D possibly corresponds to TRBD1 (5 bases). This CDR3 is built from 14 residues. In germline, CDR1 is KGHSH, CDR2 LQKENI. V was trimmed by 4 bases and J by 4 bases, leaving 13 bases between them. CDR3 protein: CASSREQVGTEAFF. For the CDR3, the DNA is TGTGCCAGCTCACGAGAACAGGTGGGCACTGAAGCTTTCTTT. Drawing the rest from reference TRBV18 and TRBJ1-1, the complete variable domain is NAGVMQNPRHLVRRRGQEARLRCSPMKGHSHVYWYRQLPEEGLKFMVYLQKENIIDESGMPKERFSAEFPKEGPSILRIQQVVRGDSAAYFCASSREQVGTEAFFGQGTRLTVV.

This clone came up once. This sequence joins TRBV5-1 and TRBJ2-1; D is uncertain. The V gene lost 0 bases and the J gene lost 8 bases, with 9 bases spanning the gap. Germline V CDR1 and CDR2: SGHRS, YFSETQ. The CDR3 consists of 13 residues. This CDR3 is CASSLDLSDEQFF. CDR3 DNA: TGCGCCAGCAGCTTGGACTTATCGGATGAGCAGTTCTTC.

CDR3 DNA sequence: TGTGCCAGCAGTTTCGGACTAGCGGGATCCCCTTCCTACGAGCAGTACTTC. It is translated as CASSFGLAGSPSYEQYF. The gene calls are TRBV27 and TRBJ2-7, with TRBD2 matching 12 bases. J lost 1 base, V lost 3 bases, and 7 bases had no gene match. This CDR3 spans 17 amino acids. Germline V lookup: CDR1 MNHEY, CDR2 SMNVEV (reference sequence).